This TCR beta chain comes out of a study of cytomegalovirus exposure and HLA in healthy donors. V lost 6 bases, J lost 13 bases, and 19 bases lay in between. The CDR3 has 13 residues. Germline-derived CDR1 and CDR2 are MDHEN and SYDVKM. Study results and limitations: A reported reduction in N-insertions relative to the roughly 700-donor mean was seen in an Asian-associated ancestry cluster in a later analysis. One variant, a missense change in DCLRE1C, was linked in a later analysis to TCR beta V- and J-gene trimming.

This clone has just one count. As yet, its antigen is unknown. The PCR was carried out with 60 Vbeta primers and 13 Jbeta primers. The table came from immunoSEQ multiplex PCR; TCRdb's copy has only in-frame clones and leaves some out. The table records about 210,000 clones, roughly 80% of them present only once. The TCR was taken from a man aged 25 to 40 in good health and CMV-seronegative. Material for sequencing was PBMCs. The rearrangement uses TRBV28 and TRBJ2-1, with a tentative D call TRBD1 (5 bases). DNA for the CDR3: TGTGCCAGCAGCCCCACTGCCACAGGTTATCAGTTCTTC. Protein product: CASSPTATGYQFF.